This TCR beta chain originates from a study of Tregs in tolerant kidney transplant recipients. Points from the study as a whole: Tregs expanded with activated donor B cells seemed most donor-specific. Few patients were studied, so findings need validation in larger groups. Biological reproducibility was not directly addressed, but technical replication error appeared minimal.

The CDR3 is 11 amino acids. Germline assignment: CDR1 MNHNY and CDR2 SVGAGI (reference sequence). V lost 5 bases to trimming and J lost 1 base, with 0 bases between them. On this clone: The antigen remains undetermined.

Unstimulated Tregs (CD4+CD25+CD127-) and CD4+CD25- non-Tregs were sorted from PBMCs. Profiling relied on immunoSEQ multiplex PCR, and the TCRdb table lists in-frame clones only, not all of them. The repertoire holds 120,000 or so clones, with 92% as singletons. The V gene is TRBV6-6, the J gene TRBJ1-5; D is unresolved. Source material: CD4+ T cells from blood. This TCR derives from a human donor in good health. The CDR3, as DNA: TGTGCCAGCAGTAGCAATCAGCCCCAGCATTTT. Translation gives CASSSNQPQHF.